Detailed here is one T cell receptor (beta chain). Its specificity is unknown. With 1 base removed from V and 3 bases from J, the gap between germline ends came to 9 bases. From germline, CDR1 is MGHRA and CDR2 YSYEKL. The CDR3 runs to 15 residues. The data were taken from a study of a mutant IDH1 vaccine in newly diagnosed glioma. The time point is: week 5, during vaccination. Every single dose of the vaccine, 300 ug of mutant IDH1 20-mer peptide, came with topical imiquimod. Libraries were prepared by immunoSEQ multiplex PCR; TCRdb keeps only in-frame clonotypes and omits some of them. The sample carries 25,000 or so clones, roughly three quarters recorded once.

The sequence was obtained from a man aged 35 to 55 with glioma. Some clones in this sample may be carry-over from other donors' samples. The input for sequencing was PBMCs, taken from a glioma patient whose treatment included an IDH1 peptide vaccine. This sequence joins TRBV4-1 and TRBJ1-4; D not certain. CDR3 protein: CASSQGPDSNEKLFF. The CDR3 region has the DNA TGCGCCAGCAGCCAAGGCCCGGATTCTAATGAAAAACTGTTTTTT.